Listed below are T cell receptor beta chains from one sample, sequenced in a study of T cell changes during pregnancy in multiple sclerosis. Clones were sequenced by immunoSEQ multiplex PCR, and TCRdb holds only the in-frame ones, with some missing. This table holds 90,000 to 95,000 clones, roughly 91% found once. The sequencing used peripheral blood, collected in the first trimester of pregnancy. These receptors originate from a female donor with multiple sclerosis, enrolled in a pregnancy study. Both conserved end residues are part of each CDR3. A D gene is named only where the DNA matches it firmly. Clone size appears in some rows only: once, few, many, or a class for an expanded clone.

cdr3_nt: TGTGCCAGCAGCTTAGGGAGGACAGGGGGCAACTACGAGCAGTACTTC
cdr3_aa: CASSLGRTGGNYEQYF
d_call: TRBD1
v_call: TRBV7-9
cdr3_length: 16
clone_size: -
j_call: TRBJ2-7

cdr3_nt: TGCGCCAGCAGCTTGGAGGGGTACACGGGGGGCGATGGCTACACCTTC
cdr3_aa: CASSLEGYTGGDGYTF
d_call: -
v_call: TRBV5-1
cdr3_length: 16
clone_size: -
j_call: TRBJ1-2

cdr3_nt: TGTGCCAGCAGTGAAAGTCAGGCCGGGACTAATCAGCCCCAGCATTTT
cdr3_aa: CASSESQAGTNQPQHF
d_call: -
v_call: TRBV2
cdr3_length: 16
clone_size: -
j_call: TRBJ1-5

cdr3_nt: TGTGCCAGCTCATCGCTGACTGTGCCGATCTCTGGAAACACCATATATTTT
cdr3_aa: CASSSLTVPISGNTIYF
d_call: -
v_call: TRBV18
cdr3_length: 17
clone_size: -
j_call: TRBJ1-3

cdr3_nt: TGTGCCAGCAGCTTAGTCGGTCCAGGGGTTGAAAAACTGTTTTTT
cdr3_aa: CASSLVGPGVEKLFF
d_call: -
v_call: TRBV11-2
cdr3_length: 15
clone_size: -
j_call: TRBJ1-4

cdr3_nt: TGTGCCATCAGCCCCGCAGGGGGGCATAATTCACCCCTCCACTTT
cdr3_aa: CAISPAGGHNSPLHF
d_call: TRBD1
v_call: TRBV10-3
cdr3_length: 15
clone_size: -
j_call: TRBJ1-6

cdr3_nt: TGTGCCAGCAGCAAAGAGGGTAAGGGGGAGACCCAGTACTTC
cdr3_aa: CASSKEGKGETQYF
d_call: -
v_call: TRBV21-1
cdr3_length: 14
clone_size: -
j_call: TRBJ2-5

cdr3_nt: TGTGCCACCTCCGGACGGGGTAATTCACCCCTCCACTTT
cdr3_aa: CATSGRGNSPLHF
d_call: -
v_call: TRBV10-3
cdr3_length: 13
clone_size: once
j_call: TRBJ1-6

cdr3_nt: TGTGCCAGCAGCTTGCCTCGACAGGGGGTCGACACCGGGGAGCTGTTTTTT
cdr3_aa: CASSLPRQGVDTGELFF
d_call: TRBD1
v_call: TRBV11-2
cdr3_length: 17
clone_size: -
j_call: TRBJ2-2

cdr3_nt: TGTGCCAGTAGTGAGAACACAGATACGCAGTATTTT
cdr3_aa: CASSENTDTQYF
d_call: -
v_call: TRBV19
cdr3_length: 12
clone_size: -
j_call: TRBJ2-3

cdr3_nt: TGCAGCGTTAAACTCGCGAACACCGGGGAGCTGTTTTTT
cdr3_aa: CSVKLANTGELFF
d_call: -
v_call: TRBV29-1
cdr3_length: 13
clone_size: -
j_call: TRBJ2-2

cdr3_nt: TGTGCCAGCAGATCGACTAGAAGGGCAAATCAGCCCCAGCATTTT
cdr3_aa: CASRSTRRANQPQHF
d_call: -
v_call: TRBV5-6
cdr3_length: 15
clone_size: -
j_call: TRBJ1-5

cdr3_nt: TGTGCCAGTAGTATAGGACAGGTGAACACTGAAGCTTTCTTT
cdr3_aa: CASSIGQVNTEAFF
d_call: -
v_call: TRBV19
cdr3_length: 14
clone_size: few
j_call: TRBJ1-1

cdr3_nt: TGTGCCAGCAGCCGTAGCGGGGGAACCTACAATGAGCAGTTCTTC
cdr3_aa: CASSRSGGTYNEQFF
d_call: TRBD2
v_call: TRBV9
cdr3_length: 15
clone_size: -
j_call: TRBJ2-1

cdr3_nt: TGTGCCAGCAGCCAAGAAGCAGGGTCTGGAAACACCATATATTTT
cdr3_aa: CASSQEAGSGNTIYF
d_call: -
v_call: TRBV4-2
cdr3_length: 15
clone_size: once
j_call: TRBJ1-3

cdr3_nt: TGCGCCAGCAGGGACAATCACCTAAATAAACTACCCACTGAAGCTTTCTTT
cdr3_aa: CASRDNHLNKLPTEAFF
d_call: -
v_call: TRBV23-1
cdr3_length: 17
clone_size: -
j_call: TRBJ1-1

cdr3_nt: TGTGCCAGCAGCTGGGGGGACACTGAAGCTTTCTTT
cdr3_aa: CASSWGDTEAFF
d_call: -
v_call: TRBV5-6
cdr3_length: 12
clone_size: -
j_call: TRBJ1-1

cdr3_nt: TGCGCCAGCAGCTTGGATCTACGGGACAGGGAAGGTGGCTACACCTTC
cdr3_aa: CASSLDLRDREGGYTF
d_call: TRBD1
v_call: TRBV5-1
cdr3_length: 16
clone_size: -
j_call: TRBJ1-2

cdr3_nt: TGTGCCAGCAGTGAGGAGTCGGGCAGGGGAAGCGATGAGCAGTTCTTC
cdr3_aa: CASSEESGRGSDEQFF
d_call: -
v_call: TRBV6-1
cdr3_length: 16
clone_size: -
j_call: TRBJ2-1

cdr3_nt: TGTGCCTCCCAGGGTCGGGCGGGGAATGAGCAGTTCTTC
cdr3_aa: CASQGRAGNEQFF
d_call: -
v_call: TRBV7-2
cdr3_length: 13
clone_size: once
j_call: TRBJ2-1

cdr3_nt: TGCAGCGTTTTCCAGGGTGGCTTCACTGAAGCTTTCTTT
cdr3_aa: CSVFQGGFTEAFF
d_call: -
v_call: TRBV29-1
cdr3_length: 13
clone_size: -
j_call: TRBJ1-1

cdr3_nt: TGCAGCGTTGCAGGTAGCAATCAGCCCCAGCATTTT
cdr3_aa: CSVAGSNQPQHF
d_call: -
v_call: TRBV29-1
cdr3_length: 12
clone_size: -
j_call: TRBJ1-5

cdr3_nt: TGTGCCAGCAGCTTGGTGGCGGGGTCGCTTTCCTACGAGCAGTACTTC
cdr3_aa: CASSLVAGSLSYEQYF
d_call: -
v_call: TRBV5-8
cdr3_length: 16
clone_size: -
j_call: TRBJ2-7

cdr3_nt: TGTGCCAGCAGCCAAGACCCGGGGGGCCAAGAGACCCAGTACTTC
cdr3_aa: CASSQDPGGQETQYF
d_call: TRBD2
v_call: TRBV4-2
cdr3_length: 15
clone_size: -
j_call: TRBJ2-5

cdr3_nt: TGTGCCAGCAGCCTCCCGGGACTACCTTTCGATGAGCAGTTCTTC
cdr3_aa: CASSLPGLPFDEQFF
d_call: TRBD2
v_call: TRBV2
cdr3_length: 15
clone_size: -
j_call: TRBJ2-1

cdr3_nt: TGTGCCAGTTATGCCGGACTGGCCAACACCGGGGAGCTGTTTTTT
cdr3_aa: CASYAGLANTGELFF
d_call: -
v_call: TRBV19
cdr3_length: 15
clone_size: -
j_call: TRBJ2-2

cdr3_nt: TGTGCCAGCAGCAACACCGACCAAGAGACCCAGTACTTC
cdr3_aa: CASSNTDQETQYF
d_call: -
v_call: TRBV7-9
cdr3_length: 13
clone_size: -
j_call: TRBJ2-5